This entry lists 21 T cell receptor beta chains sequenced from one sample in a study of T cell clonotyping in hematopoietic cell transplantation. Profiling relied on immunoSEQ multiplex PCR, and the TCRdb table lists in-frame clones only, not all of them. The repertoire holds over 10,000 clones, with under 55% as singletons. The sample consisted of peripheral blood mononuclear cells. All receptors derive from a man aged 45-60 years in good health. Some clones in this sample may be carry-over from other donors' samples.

As DNA, the CDR3 is TGTGCCAGCAGTGAAGCGGAGGGGGCGGAGGGAAAACTGTTTTTT. This gives the protein CASSEAEGAEGKLFF. The J gene is TRBJ1-4, the V gene TRBV6-1, with 7 nucleotides matching TRBD1. In germline, CDR1 is MNHNS, CDR2 SASEGT. The J segment lost 10 bases and the V segment lost 0 bases, leaving 8 bases of the junction unmatched. This CDR3 is built from 15 residues.

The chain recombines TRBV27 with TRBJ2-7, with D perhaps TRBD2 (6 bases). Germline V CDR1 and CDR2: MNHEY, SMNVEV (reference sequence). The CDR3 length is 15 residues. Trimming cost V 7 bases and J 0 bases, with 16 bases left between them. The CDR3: CASTPRGRPSYEQYF. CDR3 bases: TGTGCCAGCACCCCCCGGGGGAGACCCTCCTACGAGCAGTACTTC.

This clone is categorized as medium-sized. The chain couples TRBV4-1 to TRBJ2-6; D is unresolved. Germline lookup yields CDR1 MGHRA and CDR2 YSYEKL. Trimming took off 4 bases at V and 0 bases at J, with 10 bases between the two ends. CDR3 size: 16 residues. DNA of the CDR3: TGCGCCAGCAGCCGAGGAGACGGCTCTGGGGCCAACGTCCTGACTTTC. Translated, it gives CASSRGDGSGANVLTF.

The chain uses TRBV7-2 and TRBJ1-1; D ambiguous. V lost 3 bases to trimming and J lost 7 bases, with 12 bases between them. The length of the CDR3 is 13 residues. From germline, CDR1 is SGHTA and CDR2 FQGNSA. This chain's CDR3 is CASSFTRTGEAFF. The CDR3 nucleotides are TGTGCCAGCAGCTTCACCAGAACGGGTGAAGCTTTCTTT.

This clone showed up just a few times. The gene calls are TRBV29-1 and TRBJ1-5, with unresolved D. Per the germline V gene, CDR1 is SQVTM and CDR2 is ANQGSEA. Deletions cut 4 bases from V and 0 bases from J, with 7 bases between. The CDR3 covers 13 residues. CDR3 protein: CSVAQNSNQPQHF. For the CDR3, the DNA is TGCAGCGTTGCACAGAATAGCAATCAGCCCCAGCATTTT.

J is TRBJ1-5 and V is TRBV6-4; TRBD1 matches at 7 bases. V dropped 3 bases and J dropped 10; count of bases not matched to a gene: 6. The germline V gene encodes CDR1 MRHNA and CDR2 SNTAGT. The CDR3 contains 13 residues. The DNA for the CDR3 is TGTGCCAGCAGTGAAGCTTGGGACAGTCCCCAGCATTTT. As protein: CASSEAWDSPQHF.

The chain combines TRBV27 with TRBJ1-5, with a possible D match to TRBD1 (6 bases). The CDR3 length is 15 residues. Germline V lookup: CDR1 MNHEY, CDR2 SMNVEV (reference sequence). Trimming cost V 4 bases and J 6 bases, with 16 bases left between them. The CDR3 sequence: CASSSRDNGGQPQHF. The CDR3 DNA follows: TGTGCCAGCAGTTCCAGGGACAACGGCGGTCAGCCCCAGCATTTT.

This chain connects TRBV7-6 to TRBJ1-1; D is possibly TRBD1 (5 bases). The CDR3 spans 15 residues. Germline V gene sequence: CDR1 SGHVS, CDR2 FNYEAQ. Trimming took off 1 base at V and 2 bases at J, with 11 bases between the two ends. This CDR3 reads CASSLVPGHNTEAFF. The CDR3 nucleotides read TGTGCCAGCAGCTTAGTCCCAGGACATAACACTGAAGCTTTCTTT.

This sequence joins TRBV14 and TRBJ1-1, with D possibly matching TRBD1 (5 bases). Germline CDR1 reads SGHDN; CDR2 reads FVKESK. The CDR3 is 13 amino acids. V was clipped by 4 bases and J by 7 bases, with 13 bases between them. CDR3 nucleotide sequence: TGTGCCAGCAGCCGATGGGACGGGGGTGAAGCTTTCTTT. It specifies CASSRWDGGEAFF. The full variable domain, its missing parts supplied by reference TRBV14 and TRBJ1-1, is EAGVTQFPSHSVIEKGQTVTLRCDPISGHDNLYWYRRVMGKEIKFLLHFVKESKQDESGMPNNRFLAERTGGTYSTLKVQPAELEDSGVYFCASSRWDGGEAFFGQGTRLTVV.

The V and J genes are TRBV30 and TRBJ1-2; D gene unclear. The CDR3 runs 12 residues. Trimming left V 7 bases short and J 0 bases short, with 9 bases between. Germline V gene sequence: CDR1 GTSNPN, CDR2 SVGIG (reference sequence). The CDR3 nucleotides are TGTGCCTATATGACACCTAACTATGGCTACACCTTC. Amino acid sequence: CAYMTPNYGYTF.

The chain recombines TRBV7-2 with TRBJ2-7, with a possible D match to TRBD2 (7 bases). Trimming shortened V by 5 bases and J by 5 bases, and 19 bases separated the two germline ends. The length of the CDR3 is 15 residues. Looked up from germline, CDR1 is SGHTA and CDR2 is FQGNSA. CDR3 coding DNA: TGTGCCAGCAGCGAACAAAGGGGGGGACCCAACGAGCAGTACTTC. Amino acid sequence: CASSEQRGGPNEQYF.

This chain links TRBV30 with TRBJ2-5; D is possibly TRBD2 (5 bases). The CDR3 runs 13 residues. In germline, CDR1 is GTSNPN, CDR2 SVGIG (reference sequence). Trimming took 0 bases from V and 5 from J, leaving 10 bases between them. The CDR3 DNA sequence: TGTGCCTGGAGTGTAAGGGAGCGGGAGACCCAGTACTTC. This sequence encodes CAWSVRERETQYF.

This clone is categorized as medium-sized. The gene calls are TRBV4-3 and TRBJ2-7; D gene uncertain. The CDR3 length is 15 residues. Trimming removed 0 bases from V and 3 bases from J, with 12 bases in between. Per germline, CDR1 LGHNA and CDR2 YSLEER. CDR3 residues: CASSQDASGGYEQYF. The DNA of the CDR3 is TGCGCCAGCAGCCAAGACGCATCAGGCGGCTACGAGCAGTACTTC.

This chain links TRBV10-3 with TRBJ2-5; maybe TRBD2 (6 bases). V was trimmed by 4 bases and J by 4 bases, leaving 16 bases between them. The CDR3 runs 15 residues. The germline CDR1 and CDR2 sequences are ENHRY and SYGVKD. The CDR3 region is CAISGGPGGRETQYF. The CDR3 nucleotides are TGTGCCATCAGTGGAGGTCCCGGAGGGAGAGAGACCCAGTACTTC.

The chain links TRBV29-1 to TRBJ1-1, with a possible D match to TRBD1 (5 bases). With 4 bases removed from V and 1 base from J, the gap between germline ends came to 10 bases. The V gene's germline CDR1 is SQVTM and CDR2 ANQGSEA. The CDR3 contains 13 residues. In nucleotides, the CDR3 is TGCAGCGTTGGGTTAGGGGCGAACACTGAAGCTTTCTTT. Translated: CSVGLGANTEAFF.

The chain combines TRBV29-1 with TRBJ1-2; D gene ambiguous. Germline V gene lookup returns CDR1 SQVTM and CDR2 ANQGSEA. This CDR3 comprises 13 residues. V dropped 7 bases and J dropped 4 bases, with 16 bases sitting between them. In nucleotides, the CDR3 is TGCAGCGCTAATGGAGGCCTGGGCTATGGCTACACCTTC. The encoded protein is CSANGGLGYGYTF. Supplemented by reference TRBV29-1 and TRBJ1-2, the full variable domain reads SAVISQKPSRDICQRGTSLTIQCQVDSQVTMMFWYRQQPGQSLTLIATANQGSEATYESGFVIDKFPISRPNLTFSTLTVSNMSPEDSSIYLCSANGGLGYGYTFGSGTRLTVV.

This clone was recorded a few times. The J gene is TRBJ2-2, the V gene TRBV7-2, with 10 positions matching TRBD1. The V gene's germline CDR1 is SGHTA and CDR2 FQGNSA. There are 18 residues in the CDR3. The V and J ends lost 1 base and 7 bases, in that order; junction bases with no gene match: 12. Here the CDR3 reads CASSLVPTRDRGNGELFF. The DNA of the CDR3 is TGTGCCAGCAGCTTAGTACCAACCCGGGACAGGGGTAACGGGGAGCTGTTTTTT.

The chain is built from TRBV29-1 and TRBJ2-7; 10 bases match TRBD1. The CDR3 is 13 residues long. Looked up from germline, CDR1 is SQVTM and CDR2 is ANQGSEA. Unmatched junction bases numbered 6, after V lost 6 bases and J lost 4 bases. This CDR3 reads CSVGTGVGYEQYF. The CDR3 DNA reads TGCAGCGTGGGGACAGGGGTTGGATACGAGCAGTACTTC.

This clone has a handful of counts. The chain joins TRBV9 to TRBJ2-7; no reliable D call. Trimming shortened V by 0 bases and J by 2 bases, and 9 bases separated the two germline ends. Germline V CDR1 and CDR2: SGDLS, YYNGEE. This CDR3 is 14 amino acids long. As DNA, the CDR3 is TGTGCCAGCAGCGTAGTGCCGGAAACCTACGAGCAGTACTTC. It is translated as CASSVVPETYEQYF.

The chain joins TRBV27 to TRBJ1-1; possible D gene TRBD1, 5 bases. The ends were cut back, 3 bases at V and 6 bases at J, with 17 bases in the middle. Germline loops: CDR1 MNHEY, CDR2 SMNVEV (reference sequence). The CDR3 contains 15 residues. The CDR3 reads CASSLTAPTNAEAFF. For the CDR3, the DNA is TGTGCCAGCAGTTTGACAGCCCCCACAAATGCTGAAGCTTTCTTT.

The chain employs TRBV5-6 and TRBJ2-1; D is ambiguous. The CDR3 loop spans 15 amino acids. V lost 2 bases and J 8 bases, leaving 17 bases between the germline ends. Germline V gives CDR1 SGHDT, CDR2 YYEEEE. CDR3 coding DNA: TGTGCCAGCAGCTTATCCGGAGATTGGATTGATGAGCAGTTCTTC. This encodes CASSLSGDWIDEQFF.